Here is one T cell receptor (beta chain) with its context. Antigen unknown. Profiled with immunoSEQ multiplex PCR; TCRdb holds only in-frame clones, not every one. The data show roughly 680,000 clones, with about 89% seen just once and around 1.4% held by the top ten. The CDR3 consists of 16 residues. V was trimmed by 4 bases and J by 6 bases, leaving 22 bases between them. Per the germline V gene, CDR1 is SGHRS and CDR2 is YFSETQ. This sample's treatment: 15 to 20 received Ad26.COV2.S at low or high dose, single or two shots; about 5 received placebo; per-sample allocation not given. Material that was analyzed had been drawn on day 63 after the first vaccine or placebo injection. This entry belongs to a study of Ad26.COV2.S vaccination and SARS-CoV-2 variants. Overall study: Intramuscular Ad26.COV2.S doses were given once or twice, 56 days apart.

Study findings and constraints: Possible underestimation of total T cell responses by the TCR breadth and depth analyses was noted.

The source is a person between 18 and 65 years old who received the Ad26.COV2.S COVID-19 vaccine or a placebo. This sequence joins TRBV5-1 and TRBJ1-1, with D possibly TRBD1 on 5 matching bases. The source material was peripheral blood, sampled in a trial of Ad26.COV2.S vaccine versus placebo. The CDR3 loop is CASSPVGSGGEAEAFF. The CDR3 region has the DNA TGCGCCAGCAGCCCTGTGGGCTCCGGGGGGGAGGCTGAAGCTTTCTTT.